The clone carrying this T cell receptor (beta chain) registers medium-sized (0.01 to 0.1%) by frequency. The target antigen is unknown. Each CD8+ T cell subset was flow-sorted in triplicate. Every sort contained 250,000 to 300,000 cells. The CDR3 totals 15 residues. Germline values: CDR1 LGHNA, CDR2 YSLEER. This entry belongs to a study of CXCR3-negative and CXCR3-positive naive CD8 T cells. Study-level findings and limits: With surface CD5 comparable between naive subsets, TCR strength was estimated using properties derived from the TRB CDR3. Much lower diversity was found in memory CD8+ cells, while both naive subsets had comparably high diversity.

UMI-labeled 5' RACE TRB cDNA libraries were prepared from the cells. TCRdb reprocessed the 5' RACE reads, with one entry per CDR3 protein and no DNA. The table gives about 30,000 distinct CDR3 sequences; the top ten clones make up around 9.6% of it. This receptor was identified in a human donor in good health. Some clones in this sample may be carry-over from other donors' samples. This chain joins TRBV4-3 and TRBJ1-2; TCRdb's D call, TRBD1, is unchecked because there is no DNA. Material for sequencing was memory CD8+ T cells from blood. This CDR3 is CASSQESRANYGYTF.